Following are 2 T cell receptor beta chains from one sample sequenced in a study of blood T cell repertoires in COVID-19. Sequencing used immunoSEQ multiplex PCR; TCRdb keeps in-frame clones, though not all of them. The table shows tens of thousands of clones, with 91% occurring only once. The sequenced material came from peripheral blood. The receptors originated from a man in his 60s with acute or convalescent COVID-19.

The chain combines TRBV19 with TRBJ2-7; possible D gene TRBD2, 6 bases. From germline, CDR1 is LNHDA and CDR2 SQIVND (reference sequence). The CDR3 runs 16 residues. V was cut by 3 bases and J by 2 bases, with 17 bases left in between. CDR3 nucleotides: TGTGCCAGTAGTATGGAGGCAGGGAGGAGAACCTACGAGCAGTACTTC. The encoded protein is CASSMEAGRRTYEQYF.

The rearrangement uses TRBV5-4 and TRBJ2-5; 7 positions agree with TRBD1. This CDR3 comprises 15 residues. Trimming removed 4 bases from V and 3 bases from J; junction bases left unmatched: 9. Per germline, CDR1 SGHNT and CDR2 YYREEE (reference sequence). CDR3 in DNA: TGTGCCAGCAGCAACGACAGGGACCCGAAAGAGACCCAGTACTTC. Translated, it gives CASSNDRDPKETQYF.